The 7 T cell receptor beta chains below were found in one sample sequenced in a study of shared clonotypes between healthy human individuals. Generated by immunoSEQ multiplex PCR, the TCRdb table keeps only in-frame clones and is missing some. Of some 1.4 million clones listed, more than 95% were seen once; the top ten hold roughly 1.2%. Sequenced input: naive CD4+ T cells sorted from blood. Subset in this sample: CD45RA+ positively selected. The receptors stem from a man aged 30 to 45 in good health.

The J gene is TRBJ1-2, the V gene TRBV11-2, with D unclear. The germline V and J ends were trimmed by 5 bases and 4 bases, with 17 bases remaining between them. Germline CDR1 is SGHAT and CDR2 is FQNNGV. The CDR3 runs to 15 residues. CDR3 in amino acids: CASSLSSGFSYGYTF. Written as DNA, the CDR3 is TGTGCCAGCAGCCTTAGCTCCGGGTTCTCCTATGGCTACACCTTC.

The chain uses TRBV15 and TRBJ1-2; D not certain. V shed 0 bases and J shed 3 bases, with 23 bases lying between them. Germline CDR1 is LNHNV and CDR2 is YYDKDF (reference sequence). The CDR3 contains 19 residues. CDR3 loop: CATSRDLLSWAPNHYGYTF. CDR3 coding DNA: TGTGCCACCAGCAGAGATCTATTATCCTGGGCCCCGAACCACTATGGCTACACCTTC.

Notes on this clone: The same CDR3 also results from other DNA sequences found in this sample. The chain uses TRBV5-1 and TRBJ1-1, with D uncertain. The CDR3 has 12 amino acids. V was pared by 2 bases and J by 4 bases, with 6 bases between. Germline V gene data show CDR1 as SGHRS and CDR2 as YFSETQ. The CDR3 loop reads CASSFSGTEAFF. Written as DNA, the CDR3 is TGCGCCAGCAGCTTCTCGGGCACTGAAGCTTTCTTT.

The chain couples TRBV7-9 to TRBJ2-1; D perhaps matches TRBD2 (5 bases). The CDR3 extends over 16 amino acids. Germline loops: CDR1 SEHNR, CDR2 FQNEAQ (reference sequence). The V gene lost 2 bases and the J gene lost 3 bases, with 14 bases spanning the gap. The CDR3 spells CASSLLRTGGYNEQFF. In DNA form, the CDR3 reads TGTGCCAGCAGCTTATTACGGACCGGAGGCTACAATGAGCAGTTCTTC.

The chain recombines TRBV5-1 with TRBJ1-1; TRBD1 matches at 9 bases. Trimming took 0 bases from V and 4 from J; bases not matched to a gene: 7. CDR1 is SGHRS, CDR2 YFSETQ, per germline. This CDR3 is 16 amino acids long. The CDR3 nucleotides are TGCGCCAGCAGCTTGGGGGGACAGGGAAGAGGCACTGAAGCTTTCTTT. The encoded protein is CASSLGGQGRGTEAFF.

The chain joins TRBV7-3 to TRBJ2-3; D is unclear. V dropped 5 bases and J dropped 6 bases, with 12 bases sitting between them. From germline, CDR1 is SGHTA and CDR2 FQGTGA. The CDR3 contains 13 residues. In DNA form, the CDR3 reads TGTGCCAGCAGCCAATTCATCTCCGATACGCAGTATTTT. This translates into CASSQFISDTQYF.

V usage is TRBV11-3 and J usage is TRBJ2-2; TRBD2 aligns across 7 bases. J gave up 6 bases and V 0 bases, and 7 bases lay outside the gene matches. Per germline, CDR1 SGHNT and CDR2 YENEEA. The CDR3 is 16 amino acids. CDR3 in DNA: TGTGCCAGCAGCTTAGATACACGGGGAGGGGCCGGGGAGCTGTTTTTT. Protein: CASSLDTRGGAGELFF.